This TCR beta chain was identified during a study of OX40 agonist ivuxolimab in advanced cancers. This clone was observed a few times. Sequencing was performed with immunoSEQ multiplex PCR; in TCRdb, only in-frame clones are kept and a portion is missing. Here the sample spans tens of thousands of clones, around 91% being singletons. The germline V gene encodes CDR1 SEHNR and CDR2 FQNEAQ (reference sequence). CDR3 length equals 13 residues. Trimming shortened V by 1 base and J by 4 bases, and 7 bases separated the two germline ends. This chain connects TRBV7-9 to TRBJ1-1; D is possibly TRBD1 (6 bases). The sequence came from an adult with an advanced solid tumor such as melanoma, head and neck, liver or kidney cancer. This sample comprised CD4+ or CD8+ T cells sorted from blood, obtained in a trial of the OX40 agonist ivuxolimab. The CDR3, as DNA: TGTGCCAGCAGCTTAGTGGACAGCACTGAAGCTTTCTTT. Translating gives CASSLVDSTEAFF.